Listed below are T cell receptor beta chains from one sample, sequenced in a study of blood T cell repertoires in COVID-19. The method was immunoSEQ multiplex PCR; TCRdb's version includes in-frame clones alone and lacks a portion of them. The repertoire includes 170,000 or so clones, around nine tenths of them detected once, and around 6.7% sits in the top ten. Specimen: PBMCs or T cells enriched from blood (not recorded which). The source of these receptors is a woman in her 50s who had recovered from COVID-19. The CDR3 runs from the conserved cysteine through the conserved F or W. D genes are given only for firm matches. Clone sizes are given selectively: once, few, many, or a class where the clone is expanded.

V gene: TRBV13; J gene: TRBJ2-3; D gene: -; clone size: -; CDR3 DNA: TGTGCCAGCAGCTCCGGACAGCGCCCGGCAGATACGCAGTATTTT; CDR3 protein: CASSSGQRPADTQYF
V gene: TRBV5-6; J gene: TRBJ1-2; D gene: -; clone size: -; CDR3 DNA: TGTGCCAGCAGCGTGAGAGGAAGCGACCCCCGGTGGAACTATGGCTACACCTTC; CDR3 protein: CASSVRGSDPRWNYGYTF
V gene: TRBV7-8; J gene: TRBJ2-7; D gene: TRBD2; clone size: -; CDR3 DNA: TGTGCCAGCAGCTTATTGGGGACTAGCGGACTCAACGAGCAGTACTTC; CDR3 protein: CASSLLGTSGLNEQYF
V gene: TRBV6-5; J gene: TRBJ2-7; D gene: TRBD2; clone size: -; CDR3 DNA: TGTGCCAGCAGTTTACTAGCGGGGGGGCCGGGGGAGCAGTACTTC; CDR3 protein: CASSLLAGGPGEQYF
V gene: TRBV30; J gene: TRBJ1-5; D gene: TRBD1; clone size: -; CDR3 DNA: TGTGCCTGGAGTGAGGACAGGGGCCTCAATCAGCCCCAGCATTTT; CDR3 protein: CAWSEDRGLNQPQHF
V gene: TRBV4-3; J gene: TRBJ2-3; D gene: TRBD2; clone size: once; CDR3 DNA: TGCGCCAGCAGCCGAGGCGGGGGGCAAGATACGCAGTATTTT; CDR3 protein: CASSRGGGQDTQYF
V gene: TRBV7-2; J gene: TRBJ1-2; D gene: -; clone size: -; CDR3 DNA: TGTGCCAGCAGCTTAAACAGGTTTAACTATGGCTACACCTTC; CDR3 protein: CASSLNRFNYGYTF
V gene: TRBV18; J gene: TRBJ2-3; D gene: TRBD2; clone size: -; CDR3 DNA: TGTGCCAGCTCTCCCCCCATTGGTAGCGGGGGGTCAGATACGCAGTATTTT; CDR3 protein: CASSPPIGSGGSDTQYF
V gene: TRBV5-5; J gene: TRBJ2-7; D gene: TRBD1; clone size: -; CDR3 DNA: TGTGCCAGCATCCCAGGGGGCTGGTCCTACGAGCAGTACTTC; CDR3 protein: CASIPGGWSYEQYF
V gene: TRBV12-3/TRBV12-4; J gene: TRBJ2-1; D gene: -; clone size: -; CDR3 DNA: TGTGCCAGCAGTCGAGGGGGAAACAATGAGCAGTTCTTC; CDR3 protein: CASSRGGNNEQFF
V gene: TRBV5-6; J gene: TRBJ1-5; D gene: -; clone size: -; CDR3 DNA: TGTGCCAGCAGCAAAGTGGGGGCCAACAATCAGCCCCAGCATTTT; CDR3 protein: CASSKVGANNQPQHF
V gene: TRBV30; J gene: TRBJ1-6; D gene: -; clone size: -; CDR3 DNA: TGTGCCTGGCAGCCGGGGGACCATAATTCACCCCTCCACTTT; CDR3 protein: CAWQPGDHNSPLHF
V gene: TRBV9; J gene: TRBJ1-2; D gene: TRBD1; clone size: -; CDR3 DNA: TGTGCCAGCAGCCACTCCCGGGACAGTTCTAACTATGGCTACACCTTC; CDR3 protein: CASSHSRDSSNYGYTF
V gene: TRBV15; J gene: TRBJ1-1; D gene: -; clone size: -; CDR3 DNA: TGTGCCACCAGCCGCCAACTAGTCGGGGGGAACACTGAAGCTTTCTTT; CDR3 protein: CATSRQLVGGNTEAFF
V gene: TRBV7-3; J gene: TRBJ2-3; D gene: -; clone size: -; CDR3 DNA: TGTGCCAGCAGCTACGGGGGTAGCACAGATACGCAGTATTTT; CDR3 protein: CASSYGGSTDTQYF
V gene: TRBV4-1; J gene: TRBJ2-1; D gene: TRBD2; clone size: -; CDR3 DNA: TGCGCCAGCAGCTTTCCGCGGGGGGCCTCCTACAATGAGCAGTTCTTC; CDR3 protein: CASSFPRGASYNEQFF
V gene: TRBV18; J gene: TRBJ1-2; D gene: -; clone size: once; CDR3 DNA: TGTGCCAGCTCACGGGGGGACTATGGCTACACCTTC; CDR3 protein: CASSRGDYGYTF
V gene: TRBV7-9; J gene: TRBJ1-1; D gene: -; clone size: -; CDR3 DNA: TGTGCCAGCAGCCGGACAGCCAACACTGAAGCTTTCTTT; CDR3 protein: CASSRTANTEAFF
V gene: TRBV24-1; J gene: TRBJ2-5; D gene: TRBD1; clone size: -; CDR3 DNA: TGTGCCACCAGTGATCCAGGGGGAATTCTGGAGACCCAGTACTTC; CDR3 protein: CATSDPGGILETQYF
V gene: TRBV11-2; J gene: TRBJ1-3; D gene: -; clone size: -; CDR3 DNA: TGTGCCAGCAGCTTAAATTCGGACAGAGTTTTT; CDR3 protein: CASSLNSDRVF
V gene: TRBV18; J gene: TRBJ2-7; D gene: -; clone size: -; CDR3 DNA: TGTGCCAGCTCACCTGTGCCAGGATCCTACGAGCAGTACTTC; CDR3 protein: CASSPVPGSYEQYF
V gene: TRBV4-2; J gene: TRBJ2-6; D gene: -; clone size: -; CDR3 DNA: TGTGCCAGCAGCCAAGATCAGGTGACCCACCCTGCCGGGGCCAACGTCCTGACTTTC; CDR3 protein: CASSQDQVTHPAGANVLTF
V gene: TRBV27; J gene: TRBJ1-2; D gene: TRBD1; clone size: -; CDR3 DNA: TGTGCCAGCAGTTACAGGACAGGGGGGGCGTCCAACTATGGCTACACCTTC; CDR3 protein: CASSYRTGGASNYGYTF
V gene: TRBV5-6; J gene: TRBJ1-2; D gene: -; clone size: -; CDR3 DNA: TGTGCCAGCAGCTTGGGAGGGGGCTATGGCTACACCTTC; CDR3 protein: CASSLGGGYGYTF
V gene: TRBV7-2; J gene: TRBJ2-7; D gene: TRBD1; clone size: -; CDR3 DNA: TGTGCCACCTCGGACAGGGGACGTTACGAGCAGTACTTC; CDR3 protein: CATSDRGRYEQYF
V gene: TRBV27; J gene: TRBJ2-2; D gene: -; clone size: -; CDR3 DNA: TGTGCCAGCAGTTTATCGGCAGGGCTAGGCACCGGGGAGCTGTTTTTT; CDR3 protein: CASSLSAGLGTGELFF
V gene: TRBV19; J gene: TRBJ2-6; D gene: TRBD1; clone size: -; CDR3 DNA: TGTGCCAGTATGGCCGGGACAGGGGCCTCTGGGGCCAACGTCCTGACTTTC; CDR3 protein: CASMAGTGASGANVLTF
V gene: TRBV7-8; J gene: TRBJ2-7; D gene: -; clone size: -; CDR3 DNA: TGTGCCAGCAGCTTAGGCGCAGGGCGGTACTTC; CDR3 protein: CASSLGAGRYF
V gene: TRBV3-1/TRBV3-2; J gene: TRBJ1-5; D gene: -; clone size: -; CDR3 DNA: TGTGCCAGCAGCCAATTGGCCCCCACCAGGGGTCAGCCCCAGCATTTT; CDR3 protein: CASSQLAPTRGQPQHF
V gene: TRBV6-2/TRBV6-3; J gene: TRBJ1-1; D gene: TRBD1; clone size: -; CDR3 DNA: TGTGCCAGCAGCTGGGACAGGGCGAACACTGAAGCTTTCTTT; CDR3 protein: CASSWDRANTEAFF
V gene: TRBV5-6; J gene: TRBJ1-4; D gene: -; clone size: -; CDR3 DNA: TGTGCCAGCAGCTTGTTGCGGGGTAGTAAGGAAAAACTGTTTTTT; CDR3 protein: CASSLLRGSKEKLFF
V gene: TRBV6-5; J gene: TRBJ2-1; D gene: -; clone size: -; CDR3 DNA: TGTGCCAGCAGTTTATTTGGCCATCCCTCATACAATGAGCAGTTCTTC; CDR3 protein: CASSLFGHPSYNEQFF
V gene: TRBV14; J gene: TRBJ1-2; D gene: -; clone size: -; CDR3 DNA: TGTGCCAGCAGCCCTCGGACAGCCCTCTATGGCTACACCTTC; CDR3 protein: CASSPRTALYGYTF
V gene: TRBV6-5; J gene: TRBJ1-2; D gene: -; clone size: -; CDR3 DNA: TGTGCCAGCAGTTATTCGCAGGGCCATAACTATGGCTACACCTTC; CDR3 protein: CASSYSQGHNYGYTF
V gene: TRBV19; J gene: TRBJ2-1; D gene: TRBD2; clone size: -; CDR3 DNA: TGTGCCAGTAGACCTACTAGCGGGGGGGCCAATGAGCAGTTCTTC; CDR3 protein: CASRPTSGGANEQFF
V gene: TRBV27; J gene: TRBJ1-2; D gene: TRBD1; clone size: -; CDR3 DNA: TGTGCCAGCAGTCCGGGACAGGGGGCAAGTGGCTACACCTTC; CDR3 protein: CASSPGQGASGYTF
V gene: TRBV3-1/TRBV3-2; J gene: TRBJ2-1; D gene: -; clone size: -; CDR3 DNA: TGTGCCAGCAGCCAAGATCGTTTACGAGCGCGGGGCAACAATGAGCAGTTCTTC; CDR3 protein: CASSQDRLRARGNNEQFF
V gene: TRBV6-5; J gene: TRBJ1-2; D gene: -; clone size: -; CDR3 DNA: TGTGCCAGCAGTTACAGGGCAGGGGCCCTCACCTTC; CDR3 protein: CASSYRAGALTF
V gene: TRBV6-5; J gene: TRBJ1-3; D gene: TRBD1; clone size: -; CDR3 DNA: TGTGCCAGCAGTTCTATCCTGCAGGGGGCTGGAAACACCATATATTTT; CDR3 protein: CASSSILQGAGNTIYF
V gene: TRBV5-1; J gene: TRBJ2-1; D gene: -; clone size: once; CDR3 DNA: TGCGCCAGCAGCTCTACGGGAAGCTCCTACAATGAGCAGTTCTTC; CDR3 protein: CASSSTGSSYNEQFF
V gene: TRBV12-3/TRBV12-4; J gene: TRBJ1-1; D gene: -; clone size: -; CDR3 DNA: TGTGCCAGCAGTTCGTACGGCACTGAAGCTTTCTTT; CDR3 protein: CASSSYGTEAFF
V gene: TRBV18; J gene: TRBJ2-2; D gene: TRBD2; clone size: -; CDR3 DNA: TGTGCCAGCTCAACCAGCGGGGGGTCGAACACCGGGGAGCTGTTTTTT; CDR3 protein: CASSTSGGSNTGELFF
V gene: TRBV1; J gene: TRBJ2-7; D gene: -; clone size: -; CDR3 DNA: TGCACCAGCAGCCAAGAGACAGGCGTATACGAGCAGTACTTC; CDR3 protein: CTSSQETGVYEQYF
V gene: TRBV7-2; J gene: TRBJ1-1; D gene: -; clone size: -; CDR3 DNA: TGTGCCAGCAGTCGACAGCTAGACACTGAAGCTTTCTTT; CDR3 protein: CASSRQLDTEAFF
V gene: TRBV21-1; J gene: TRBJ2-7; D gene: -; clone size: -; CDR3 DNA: TGTGCCAGCAGCAAAGAACTAGCGGGGGATCCCTACGAGCAGTACTTC; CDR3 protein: CASSKELAGDPYEQYF
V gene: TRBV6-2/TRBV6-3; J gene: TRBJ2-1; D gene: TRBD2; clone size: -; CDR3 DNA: TGTGCCAGCAGTTTCAGCGGGGGTGTCTACAATGAGCAGTTCTTC; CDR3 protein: CASSFSGGVYNEQFF
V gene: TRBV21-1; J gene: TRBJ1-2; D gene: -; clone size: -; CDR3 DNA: TGTGCCAGCAGCAAGAGGGACGGCCGGGGGGGCTACACCTTC; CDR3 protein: CASSKRDGRGGYTF
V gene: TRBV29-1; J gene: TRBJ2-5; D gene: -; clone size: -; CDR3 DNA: TGCAGCGGACACAACAGGATGCGGCAAGAGACCCAGTACTTC; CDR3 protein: CSGHNRMRQETQYF
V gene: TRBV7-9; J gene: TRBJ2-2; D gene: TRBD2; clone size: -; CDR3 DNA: TGTGCCAGCAGCTTCCCGGGGGGAACGAACACCGGGGAGCTGTTTTTT; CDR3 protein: CASSFPGGTNTGELFF
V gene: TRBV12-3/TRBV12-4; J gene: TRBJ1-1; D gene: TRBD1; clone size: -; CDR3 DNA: TGTGCCAGCATATCGGGGACAGGCTACGAAGCTTTCTTT; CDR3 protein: CASISGTGYEAFF
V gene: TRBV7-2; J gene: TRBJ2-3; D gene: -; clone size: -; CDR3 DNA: TGTGCCAGCAGGCCCTCGGGACTGCTCACAGATACGCAGTATTTT; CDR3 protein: CASRPSGLLTDTQYF
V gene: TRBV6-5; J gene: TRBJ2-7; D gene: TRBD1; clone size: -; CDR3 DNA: TGTGCCAGCAGTCCACGACAGGGTAGCTACGAGCAGTACTTC; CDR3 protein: CASSPRQGSYEQYF
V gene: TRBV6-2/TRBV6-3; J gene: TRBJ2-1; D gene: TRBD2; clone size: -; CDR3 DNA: TGTGCCAGCAGTTACATCGGGGGGGCTGGTTTGGAGCAGTTCTTC; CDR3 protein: CASSYIGGAGLEQFF